The 23 T cell receptor beta chains presented below share a single source sample, sequenced in a study of radiotherapy plus CTLA-4 blockade in lung cancer. Data came from immunoSEQ multiplex PCR; TCRdb stores just in-frame clones and leaves some out. The data show approximately 70,000 clones, roughly four fifths seen once. The input for sequencing was peripheral blood, taken from a patient treated with radiotherapy plus ipilimumab. The origin of the receptors is a human donor with non-small cell lung cancer whose response to radiotherapy plus ipilimumab could not be evaluated. Some clones in this sample may be carry-over from other donors' samples.

The chain combines TRBV2 with TRBJ1-5; D gene ambiguous. Germline-derived CDR1 and CDR2 are SNHLY and FYNNEI. Trimming took 0 bases from V and 9 from J, leaving 15 bases between them. CDR3 length: 15 residues. The CDR3 sequence is CASSEALGGYRPQHF. The CDR3 nucleotides read TGTGCCAGCAGTGAAGCGCTGGGAGGGTATCGGCCCCAGCATTTT.

The J gene is TRBJ1-2, the V gene TRBV30, with unresolved D. The CDR3 loop spans 13 amino acids. V shed 5 bases and J shed 8 bases, with 18 bases lying between them. Germline lookup yields CDR1 GTSNPN and CDR2 SVGIG (reference sequence). The CDR3 sequence is CAWELGRRKGYTF. The CDR3, as DNA: TGTGCCTGGGAACTTGGGCGAAGGAAAGGCTACACCTTC.

V and J are TRBV19 and TRBJ1-6; D is perhaps TRBD1 (5 bases). V was clipped by 0 bases and J by 5 bases, with 14 bases between them. CDR3 size: 17 residues. Germline loops: CDR1 LNHDA, CDR2 SQIVND (reference sequence). DNA of the CDR3: TGTGCCAGTAGTATAGATCCCTTCGGCAGGGATAATTCACCCCTCCACTTT. Its protein is CASSIDPFGRDNSPLHF.

The CDR3 reads CSARVPSEQYF. CDR3 coding DNA: TGCAGTGCTAGAGTTCCCAGCGAGCAGTACTTC. The gene calls are TRBV20-1 and TRBJ2-7; D is unresolved. The CDR3 extends over 11 amino acids. The germline V and J ends were trimmed by 1 base and 6 bases, with 7 bases remaining between them. Germline loops: CDR1 DFQATT, CDR2 SNEGSKA (reference sequence).

The chain couples TRBV29-1 to TRBJ1-2, with TRBD1 matching 8 bases. The germline gives CDR1 SQVTM, CDR2 ANQGSEA. V lost 2 bases and J lost 4; bases outside the gene matches: 9. This CDR3 is built from 15 residues. The CDR3 bases are TGCAGCGTTGAAAAGGGACAGGTTGGAGGCTATGGCTACACCTTC. It codes for CSVEKGQVGGYGYTF.

The CDR3, as DNA: TGTGCCAGCATTCAAAGGGGGTCCTACGAGCAGTACTTC. Its protein is CASIQRGSYEQYF. J is TRBJ2-7 and V is TRBV6-1, with a weak D call TRBD1 (6 bases). Trimming shortened V by 7 bases and J by 1 base, and 11 bases separated the two germline ends. This CDR3 is 13 amino acids long. Germline-derived CDR1 and CDR2 are MNHNS and SASEGT.

This rearrangement joins TRBV7-2 to TRBJ2-1; TRBD1 is a possible D gene (5 bases). The CDR3 is 15 residues long. Trimming stripped 3 bases from V and 0 bases from J, with 9 bases between. CDR1 and CDR2 (germline): SGHTA, FQGNSA. This chain's CDR3 is CASSFRDSSYNEQFF. The CDR3, as DNA: TGTGCCAGCAGCTTTCGAGACAGCTCCTACAATGAGCAGTTCTTC.

The V gene is TRBV6-1, the J gene TRBJ2-7, with 8 bases matching TRBD1. Germline assignment: CDR1 MNHNS and CDR2 SASEGT. The J segment lost 3 bases and the V segment lost 6 bases, leaving 7 bases of the junction unmatched. The CDR3 has 14 residues. CDR3 loop: CASRATGGDYEQYF. The CDR3 nucleotides are TGTGCCAGCAGAGCCACAGGGGGAGACTACGAGCAGTACTTC.

The chain carries TRBV28 and TRBJ1-1; TRBD1 aligns across 8 bases. The germline V gene has CDR1 MDHEN and CDR2 SYDVKM. V shed 4 bases and J 5 bases; nucleotides not matched to a gene: 9. The CDR3 is made up of 15 amino acids. Here the CDR3 reads CASSSPGDRQTEAFF. For the CDR3, the DNA is TGTGCCAGCAGTTCGCCGGGGGACAGGCAGACTGAAGCTTTCTTT.

The chain employs TRBV2 and TRBJ1-6; TRBD1 might be the D (5 bases). Trimming pared 7 bases from V and 8 bases from J, leaving 15 bases between. CDR1 is SNHLY, CDR2 FYNNEI, per germline. The CDR3 is 14 amino acids. The CDR3 DNA reads TGTGCCAGCAACCCGGACGAAGGGGATTCACCCCTCCACTTT. Amino acids: CASNPDEGDSPLHF.

CDR3 residues: CASQTGGGRYTQYF. CDR3 bases: TGCGCCAGCCAGACAGGGGGGGGGAGATATACGCAGTATTTT. This chain joins TRBV5-1 and TRBJ2-3; TRBD1 matches at 9 bases. The junction had 10 bases not matched to a gene; V was cut back by 7 bases and J by 7 bases. The CDR3 consists of 14 residues. Germline values: CDR1 SGHRS, CDR2 YFSETQ.

This clone was picked up a small number of times. This chain connects TRBV4-1 to TRBJ1-4; D is ambiguous. Trimming cost V 4 bases and J 7 bases, with 19 bases left between them. Germline V gene sequence: CDR1 MGHRA, CDR2 YSYEKL. The CDR3 spans 16 residues. The CDR3 DNA reads TGCGCCAGCAGCCCCGAGAGGAGGGTGGTGGGTGAAAAACTGTTTTTT. Translating it yields CASSPERRVVGEKLFF.

The rearrangement uses TRBV10-2 and TRBJ2-2; perhaps TRBD2 as D (5 bases). The CDR3 is 14 residues long. Germline CDR1 and CDR2: WSHSY and SAAADI. V was clipped by 7 bases and J by 10 bases, with 19 bases between them. CDR3 bases: TGCGCCAGCAATCCTATCGGGGTCGCAGAGGAGCTGTTTTTT. The encoded protein is CASNPIGVAEELFF.

V is TRBV5-1 and J is TRBJ1-1; D may be TRBD1 (6 bases). The CDR3 covers 14 residues. The V end was cut by 0 bases, the J end by 6 bases, with 12 bases between. From germline, CDR1 is SGHRS and CDR2 YFSETQ. The CDR3 here is CASSLALDRSEAFF. CDR3 DNA: TGCGCCAGCAGCTTGGCCCTAGACAGGTCTGAAGCTTTCTTT. The full variable domain, completed using reference TRBV5-1 and TRBJ1-1, is KAGVTQTPRYLIKTRGQQVTLSCSPISGHRSVSWYQQTPGQGLQFLFEYFSETQRNKGNFPGRFSGRQFSNSRSEMNVSTLELGDSALYLCASSLALDRSEAFFGQGTRLTVV.

V is TRBV7-8 and J is TRBJ2-7, with TRBD1 as a possible D gene (5 bases). Germline V gives CDR1 SGHVS, CDR2 FQNEAQ. The length of the CDR3 is 14 residues. V lost 2 bases, J lost 6 bases, and 14 bases lay in between. CDR3 amino acids: CASSLSWTTREQYF. Here the CDR3 DNA reads TGTGCCAGCAGCTTAAGTTGGACAACCCGCGAGCAGTACTTC.

This chain joins TRBV7-9 and TRBJ2-1; TRBD1 aligns across 12 bases. Per germline, CDR1 SEHNR and CDR2 FQNEAQ (reference sequence). The CDR3 contains 15 residues. V lost 5 bases to trimming and J lost 9 bases; unmatched junction nucleotides: 8. In DNA form, the CDR3 reads TGTGCCAGCAGCCAGCCGGGACAGGGGGCGAGTGAGCAGTTCTTC. It encodes CASSQPGQGASEQFF. The full variable domain, completed using reference TRBV7-9 and TRBJ2-1, is DTGVSQNPRHKITKRGQNVTFRCDPISEHNRLYWYRQTLGQGPEFLTYFQNEAQLEKSRLLSDRFSAERPKGSFSTLEIQRTEQGDSAMYLCASSQPGQGASEQFFGPGTRLTVL.

The CDR3 here is CASSPRGGSEAFF. CDR3 in DNA: TGCGCCAGCAGCCCCCGGGGGGGATCTGAAGCTTTCTTT. The J gene is TRBJ1-1, the V gene TRBV5-1, with TRBD1 as a possible D gene (5 bases). CDR3 size: 13 residues. CDR1 is SGHRS and CDR2 is YFSETQ in the germline V gene. The V end lost 4 bases, the J end lost 6 bases, and 13 bases lay between the germline ends.

This clone turned up a few times. The V gene is TRBV10-3, the J gene TRBJ1-1; 8 bases fit TRBD1. The CDR3 runs to 15 residues. Germline CDR1 reads ENHRY; CDR2 reads SYGVKD. Trimming at V came to 4 bases and at J to 5 bases, leaving 9 bases not matched to a gene. Here the CDR3 DNA reads TGTGCCATCAGTGCCCGCCGAGGACAGGGAACTGAAGCTTTCTTT. Its translation: CAISARRGQGTEAFF.

The chain has TRBV5-1 and TRBJ1-2; TRBD1 aligns across 7 bases. V gave up 6 bases and J gave up 2 bases; unmatched junction bases: 7. The CDR3 consists of 14 residues. The germline V gene has CDR1 SGHRS and CDR2 YFSETQ. The CDR3 DNA reads TGCGCCAGCACCTATTCGGACAGGAACTATGGCTACACCTTC. Its translation is CASTYSDRNYGYTF.

V is TRBV6-1 and J is TRBJ2-1; 7 nucleotides line up with TRBD1. The CDR3 length is 14 residues. Trimming at V came to 2 bases and at J to 6 bases, leaving 4 bases not matched to a gene. CDR1 and CDR2 (germline): MNHNS, SASEGT. CDR3 region: CASSERDSANEQFF. CDR3 nucleotides: TGTGCCAGCAGTGAAAGGGACAGTGCCAATGAGCAGTTCTTC.

This sequence joins TRBV6-5 and TRBJ2-5; TRBD1 matches at 7 bases. V lost 2 bases, J lost 9 bases, and 6 bases stayed unmatched. The germline CDR1 and CDR2 sequences are MNHEY and SVGAGI. The CDR3 runs to 13 residues. For the CDR3, the DNA is TGTGCCAGCAGTTACGGGGACAGTAAGTCCCAGTACTTC. This translates into CASSYGDSKSQYF.

V is TRBV19 and J is TRBJ2-7, with 8 bases aligning to TRBD1. Germline V gene lookup returns CDR1 LNHDA and CDR2 SQIVND (reference sequence). The CDR3 length is 15 residues. V gave up 1 base and J gave up 4 bases; unmatched junction bases: 6. CDR3 nucleotide sequence: TGTGCCAGTAGTATAGCTGGACAGGGCGTTTACGAGCAGTACTTC. Encoded protein: CASSIAGQGVYEQYF. The complete variable domain, with remaining parts taken from reference TRBV19 and TRBJ2-7, reads DGGITQSPKYLFRKEGQNVTLSCEQNLNHDAMYWYRQDPGQGLRLIYYSQIVNDFQKGDIAEGYSVSREKKESFPLTVTSAQKNPTAFYLCASSIAGQGVYEQYFGPGTRLTVT.

This sequence joins TRBV30 and TRBJ1-6, with D perhaps matching TRBD1 (5 bases). Trimming pared 8 bases from V and 2 bases from J, leaving 13 bases between. The CDR3 has 14 residues. Germline V gives CDR1 GTSNPN, CDR2 SVGIG (reference sequence). The CDR3 DNA follows: TGTGCCGGATCAGGGCTTGCCTATAATTCACCCCTCCACTTT. Amino acids: CAGSGLAYNSPLHF.